This T cell receptor (beta chain) was profiled in a study of graft-versus-host responses after intestinal transplantation (dated by TCRdb to about 2021). Context from the whole study: The transplants that recipients got were multivisceral, liver-intestinal, or isolated intestinal. Alloreactive clones were identified by sequencing pre-transplant mixed lymphocyte reaction products and comparing these products with unstimulated pre-transplant donor and recipient T cells. A peak of at least 4% donor T cells among recipient peripheral blood mononuclear cells was the definition used for donor T cell macrochimerism. All recipients received anti-thymocyte globulin induction followed by maintenance tacrolimus and steroids for around 3 years. Instead of going to the commercial service, samples from a few later patients were sequenced in-house on an Illumina MiSeq and processed with MiXCR. After intestinal transplantation, graft-versus-host and host-versus-graft alloreactive T cell clones in the graft, circulation and bone marrow were tracked using bulk TCR-beta CDR3 sequencing. A cohort of 20 to 25 intestinal transplant recipients, including one retransplant, was enrolled, and a few patients lacking pretransplant specimens were excluded. On the study overall, not on this receptor specifically: Conclusions were limited by the relatively low number and heterogeneity of intestinal transplant patients. Early after transplant, peak levels of circulating GvH clones were found to be associated with declines in HvG clones. Patients with donor T cell macrochimerism had high GvH to HvG T cell clonal ratios in their allografts. GvH clones were detected in recipient bone marrow, and some of these GvH clones were observed earlier in ileal mucosa or blood, consistent with an intestinal mucosal origin.

About this clone itself: Which antigen it targets is not known. The record has no base qualities; no much larger clone is one base away.

The library relied on the immunoSEQ multiplex PCR assay. For most patients, genomic DNA was subjected to high-throughput TCR-beta CDR3 sequencing by Adaptive Biotechnologies. Regarding the original processing steps: Adaptive's ImmunoSEQ software supplied the TCR sequencing data for 15 to 20 patients, while MiXCR and VDJtools were used to process a few other patients. CDR3 nucleotide sequences shared by donor and recipient were removed because the origin of these sequences could not be assigned. At least 2-fold expansion over unstimulated cells and a minimum CFSE-low frequency of 0.002% (template counts) or 0.001% (read counts) were required for clones to be classified as alloreactive. Mappable clones were those detected in sequenced pre-transplant spleen, lymph node, or MLR CFSE-low populations of the donor or recipient. Cumulative frequency of alloreactive clones was calculated as a percentage of all sequences weighted by copy number. As stored in TCRdb, this immuneACCESS dataset retains in-frame rearrangements with V and J assigned. A fraction of the clones does not appear; measured against another copy, unresolved V genes explain less than half of the discrepancy, and the remainder lacks a known reason. D and trimming come from the DNA, and the V and J calls and clone size come from that table. This sample lists 11,000 to 15,000 clones; 77% were detected once. The ten biggest clones cover 3.5% to 4% of the sample.

The CDR3, from cysteine to phenylalanine, totals 15 residues. The read is trimmed to its CDR3 DNA, 45 bases read in frame from base 1. From a lookup of the germline V gene, CDR1 and CDR2 are SGHDN and FVKESK. V drops 3 bases and J drops 6 bases, leaving 12 bases in between. Dithiothreitol, EDTA incubations and collagenase D digestion were used to isolate intraepithelial and lamina propria lymphocytes from graft specimens. Bulk TCR-beta sequencing was performed on serial intestinal graft biopsy specimens collected as late as 600 days after transplant. Here the chain combines TRBV14 and TRBJ1-6; the D gene is perhaps TRBD1, from 5 matching bases. The sequencing here drew on ileum tissue, taken roughly 26 days after intestinal transplant. The receptor comes from a human patient who received an intestinal transplant, so some T cells may come from the graft donor. The CDR3 here reads CASSQTRVRNSPLHF. The DNA sequence is TGTGCCAGCAGCCAGACCAGGGTGCGTAATTCACCCCTCCACTTT.